The TCR beta chain described here comes from a study of T cells in women clearing cervical HPV infection. Study details: Controls' single incident HPV16 infection cleared within 12 months without precancer. Controls gave blood once infection was undetectable; cases at lesion identification.

Sequencing was performed with immunoSEQ multiplex PCR; in TCRdb, only in-frame clones are kept and a portion is missing. The sample table sets out tens of thousands of clones. Trimming left V 5 bases short and J 3 bases short, with 10 bases between. Per the germline V gene, CDR1 is LNHDA and CDR2 is SQIVND (reference sequence). There are 14 residues in the CDR3. All donors had a single incident cervical HPV16 infection, not prevalent. To note about this clone: The read ends 3 residues shy of where the CDR3 ends; the end is completed using the germline J gene.

The chain joins TRBV19 to TRBJ1-4; D remains ambiguous. The TCR was taken from a woman aged 18 to 69 with a cervical HPV16 infection that either progressed to CIN3+ or cleared (not recorded which). Sequenced material: blood buffy coat. The CDR3 sequence: CASSLIAANEKLFF. CDR3 DNA, as far as it was read: TGTGCCAGTAGTCTGATTGCGGCTAATGAAAAA. Filled out from reference TRBV19 and TRBJ1-4, the complete variable domain reads DGGITQSPKYLFRKEGQNVTLSCEQNLNHDAMYWYRQDPGQGLRLIYYSQIVNDFQKGDIAEGYSVSREKKESFPLTVTSAQKNPTAFYLCASSLIAANEKLFFGSGTQLSVL.